These 4 T cell receptor beta chains were all obtained from the same sample, sequenced in a study of beta chain features in type 1 diabetes. The isolated RNA, all of it, was reverse transcribed, so expressed TCRB transcripts were what got sequenced. Assay used: immunoSEQ multiplex PCR; TCRdb lists only in-frame clones, some missing. Of under 250,000 clones in the sample, 27% were seen once. The specimen was central memory CD4+ T cells from blood. The receptors here all came from a man under 40 in good health.

This chain links TRBV5-1 with TRBJ2-1, with D unresolved. The germline V and J ends were trimmed by 0 bases and 4 bases, with 8 bases remaining between them. The CDR3 is made up of 14 amino acids. Germline V CDR1 and CDR2: SGHRS, YFSETQ. DNA of the CDR3: TGCGCCAGCAGCTTGGGAGAGAGATACAATGAGCAGTTCTTC. It is translated as CASSLGERYNEQFF.

The chain employs TRBV11-2 and TRBJ2-3; TRBD2 agrees at 11 bases. Per germline, CDR1 SGHAT and CDR2 FQNNGV. The CDR3 is made up of 14 amino acids. The V gene end was trimmed by 5 bases and the J gene end by 7 bases; junction bases not matched to a gene: 5. The CDR3, as DNA: TGTGCCAGCAGCGCCTTAGCGGGGGGGAATACGCAGTATTTT. Its protein product is CASSALAGGNTQYF.

This clone was seen ten or more times. The rearrangement links TRBV11-2 to TRBJ2-7; TRBD1 matches at 7 bases. The CDR3 runs to 16 residues. CDR1 and CDR2 from the germline V gene are SGHAT and FQNNGV. The V gene end was trimmed by 6 bases and the J gene end by 1 base; junction bases not matched to a gene: 12. The chain's CDR3 is CASRNTGTAFSYEQYF. The CDR3 nucleotides read TGTGCCAGCAGGAATACCGGGACAGCGTTTTCCTACGAGCAGTACTTC.

This chain joins TRBV7-2 and TRBJ2-3, with 9 nucleotides matching TRBD2. This CDR3 contains 16 residues. Trimming removed 1 base from V and 5 bases from J; junction bases left unmatched: 7. Germline assignment: CDR1 SGHTA and CDR2 FQGNSA. As DNA, the CDR3 is TGTGCCAGCAGCTTAGATCGGGGACTAGCTGGAGATACGCAGTATTTT. Translation gives CASSLDRGLAGDTQYF.